This section outlines one T cell receptor beta chain sequence together with its context. This entry belongs to a study of blood T cell repertoires in COVID-19. Study background: COVID-19 samples from acute and convalescent phases originated in the United States, Italy and Spain. In each case, the material was cDNA or gDNA derived from T cells, B-cell-depleted T cells, or PBMCs.

Original handling: Counts of nucleated cells, estimated from reference gene primer amplification, were obtained. Measured with immunoSEQ multiplex PCR; TCRdb has only the in-frame clones, and not every one. From that table come the V and J calls and clone size; the DNA was used to work out D and trimming. The sample yields about 89,000 clones, approximately 80% seen once. The V and J ends lost 4 bases and 2 bases, in that order; junction bases with no gene match: 10. Germline CDR1 SGDLS, CDR2 YYNGEE. The CDR3 is made up of 18 amino acids. The chain joins TRBV9 to TRBJ2-1; 12 bases agree with TRBD2. This clonotype was sampled from a woman older than 75 with acute or convalescent COVID-19. Sequenced input: peripheral blood. As DNA, the CDR3 is TGTGCCAGCAGCTCCCGCTCTAGCGGGAGGGGCACCTACAATGAGCAGTTCTTC. It encodes CASSSRSSGRGTYNEQFF.